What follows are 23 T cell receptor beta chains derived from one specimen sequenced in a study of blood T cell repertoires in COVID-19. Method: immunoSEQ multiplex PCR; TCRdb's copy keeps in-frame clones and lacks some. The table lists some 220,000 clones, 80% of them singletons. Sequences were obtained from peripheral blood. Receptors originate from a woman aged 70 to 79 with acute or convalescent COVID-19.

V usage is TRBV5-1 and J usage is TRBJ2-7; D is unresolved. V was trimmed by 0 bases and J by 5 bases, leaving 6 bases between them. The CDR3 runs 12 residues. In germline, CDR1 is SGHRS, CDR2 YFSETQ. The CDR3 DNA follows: TGCGCCAGCAGCTTGGACCTAAACGAGCAGTACTTC. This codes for CASSLDLNEQYF.

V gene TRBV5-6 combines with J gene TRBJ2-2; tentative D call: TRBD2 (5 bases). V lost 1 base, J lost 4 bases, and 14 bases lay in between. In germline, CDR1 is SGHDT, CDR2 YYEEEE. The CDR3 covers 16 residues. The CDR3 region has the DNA TGTGCCAGCAGCTTGCGGAGGCCAGAGGCCACCGGGGAGCTGTTTTTT. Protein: CASSLRRPEATGELFF.

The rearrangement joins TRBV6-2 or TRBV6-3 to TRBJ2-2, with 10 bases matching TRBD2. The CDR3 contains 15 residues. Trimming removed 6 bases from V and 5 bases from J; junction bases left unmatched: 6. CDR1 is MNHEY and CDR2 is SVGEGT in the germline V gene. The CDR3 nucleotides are TGTGCCAGCAGCATGAGCGGGGGGGCTACCGGGGAGCTGTTTTTT. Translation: CASSMSGGATGELFF.

Here the CDR3 DNA reads TGTGCCTGGAGCCTAGCGGGGGGAAGGAATTCACCCCTCCACTTT. Protein sequence: CAWSLAGGRNSPLHF. J is TRBJ1-6 and V is TRBV30; perhaps TRBD1 as D (5 bases). The V gene lost 3 bases and the J gene lost 7 bases, with 16 bases spanning the gap. Germline assignment: CDR1 GTSNPN and CDR2 SVGIG (reference sequence). The CDR3 runs to 15 residues.

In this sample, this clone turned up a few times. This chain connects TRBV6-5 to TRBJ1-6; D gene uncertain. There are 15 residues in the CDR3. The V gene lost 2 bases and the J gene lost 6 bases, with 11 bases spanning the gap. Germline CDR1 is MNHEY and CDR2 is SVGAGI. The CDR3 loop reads CASSYEYGGNSPLHF. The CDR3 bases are TGTGCCAGCAGTTACGAGTATGGAGGTAATTCACCCCTCCACTTT.

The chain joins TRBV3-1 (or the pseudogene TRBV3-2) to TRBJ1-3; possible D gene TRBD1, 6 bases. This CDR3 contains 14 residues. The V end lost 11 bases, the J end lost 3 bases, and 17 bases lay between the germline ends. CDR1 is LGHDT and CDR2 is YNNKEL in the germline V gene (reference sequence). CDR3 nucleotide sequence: TGTGCCTATAACAGGGCAGGGCATGGAAACACCATATATTTT. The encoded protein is CAYNRAGHGNTIYF.

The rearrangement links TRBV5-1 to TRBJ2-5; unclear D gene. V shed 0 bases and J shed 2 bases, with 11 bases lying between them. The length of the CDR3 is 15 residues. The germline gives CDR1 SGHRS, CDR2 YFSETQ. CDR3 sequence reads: CASSLGAGQQETQYF. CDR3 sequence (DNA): TGCGCCAGCAGCTTGGGCGCAGGTCAGCAAGAGACCCAGTACTTC.

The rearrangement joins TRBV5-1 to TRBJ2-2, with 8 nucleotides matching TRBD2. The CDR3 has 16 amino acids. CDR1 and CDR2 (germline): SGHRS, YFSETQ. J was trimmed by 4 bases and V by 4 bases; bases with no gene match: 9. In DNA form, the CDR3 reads TGCGCCAGCAGCGAGCGGGGGTGGCCCGGCACCGGGGAGCTGTTTTTT. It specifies CASSERGWPGTGELFF.

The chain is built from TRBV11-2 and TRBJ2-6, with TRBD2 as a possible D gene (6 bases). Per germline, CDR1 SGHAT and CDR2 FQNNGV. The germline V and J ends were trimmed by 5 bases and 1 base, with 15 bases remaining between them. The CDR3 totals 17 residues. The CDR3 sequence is CASSPRSRGSGANVLTF. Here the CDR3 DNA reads TGTGCCAGCAGCCCTAGGTCCCGGGGGTCTGGGGCCAACGTCCTGACTTTC.

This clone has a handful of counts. CDR3 bases: TGTGCCAGCAGCCAAGATCTGGGACAGACCCTCTATGGCTACACCTTC. Translated, it gives CASSQDLGQTLYGYTF. The rearrangement joins TRBV4-2 to TRBJ1-2; 7 bases are shared with TRBD1. The ends lost 0 bases at V and 4 bases at J; junction bases unmatched: 8. Germline V lookup: CDR1 LGHNA, CDR2 YNFKEQ. This CDR3 has 16 amino acids.

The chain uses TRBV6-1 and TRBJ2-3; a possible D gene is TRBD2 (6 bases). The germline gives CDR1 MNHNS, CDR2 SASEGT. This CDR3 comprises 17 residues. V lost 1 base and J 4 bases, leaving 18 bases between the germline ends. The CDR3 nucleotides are TGTGCCAGCAGTGAAGTTGGGGTAAGGGGACTTTCAGATACGCAGTATTTT. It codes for CASSEVGVRGLSDTQYF.

The CDR3 sequence is CASRPDNDRDTEAFF. The CDR3 DNA follows: TGTGCAAGTCGCCCCGATAATGATCGGGACACTGAAGCTTTCTTT. The chain recombines TRBV12-2 with TRBJ1-1. TRBV12-2 is described as a pseudogene. The CDR3 runs to 15 residues.

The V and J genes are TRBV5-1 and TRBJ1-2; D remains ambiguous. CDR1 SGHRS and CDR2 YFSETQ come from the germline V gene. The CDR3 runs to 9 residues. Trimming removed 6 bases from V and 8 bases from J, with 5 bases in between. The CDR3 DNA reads TGCGCCAGCAAGAGCGGCTACACCTTC. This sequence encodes CASKSGYTF.

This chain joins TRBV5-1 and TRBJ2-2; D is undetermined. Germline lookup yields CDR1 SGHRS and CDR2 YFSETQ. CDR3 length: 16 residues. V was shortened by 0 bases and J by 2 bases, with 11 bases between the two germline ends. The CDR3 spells CASSLAGLPNTGELFF. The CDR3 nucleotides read TGCGCCAGCAGCTTGGCAGGCTTACCTAACACCGGGGAGCTGTTTTTT. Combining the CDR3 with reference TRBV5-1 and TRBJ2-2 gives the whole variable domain KAGVTQTPRYLIKTRGQQVTLSCSPISGHRSVSWYQQTPGQGLQFLFEYFSETQRNKGNFPGRFSGRQFSNSRSEMNVSTLELGDSALYLCASSLAGLPNTGELFFGEGSRLTVL.

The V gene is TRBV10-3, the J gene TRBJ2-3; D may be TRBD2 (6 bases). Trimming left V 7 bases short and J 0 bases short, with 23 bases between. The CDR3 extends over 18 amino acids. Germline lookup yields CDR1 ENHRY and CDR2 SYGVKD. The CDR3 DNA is TGTGCCATCACCAACAAACCCACCGGGACTGGTAGCACAGATACGCAGTATTTT. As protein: CAITNKPTGTGSTDTQYF.

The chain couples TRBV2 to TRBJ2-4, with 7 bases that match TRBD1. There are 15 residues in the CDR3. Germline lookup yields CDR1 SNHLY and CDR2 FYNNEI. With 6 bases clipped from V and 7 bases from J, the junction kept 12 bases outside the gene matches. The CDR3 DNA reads TGTGCCAGCAGAGGAGTAAACAGGGGTGGGAACATTCAGTACTTC. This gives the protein CASRGVNRGGNIQYF.

The CDR3 DNA follows: TGCGCCAGCAGCTTGGCCACAGGGTCTTGGGAGTCACCCCTCCACTTT. Translating it yields CASSLATGSWESPLHF. The chain recombines TRBV5-1 with TRBJ1-6; a weak D match, TRBD1 (6 bases). Trimming removed 0 bases at V and 10 bases at J, with 17 bases between. The CDR3 has 16 amino acids. Germline CDR1 and CDR2: SGHRS and YFSETQ.

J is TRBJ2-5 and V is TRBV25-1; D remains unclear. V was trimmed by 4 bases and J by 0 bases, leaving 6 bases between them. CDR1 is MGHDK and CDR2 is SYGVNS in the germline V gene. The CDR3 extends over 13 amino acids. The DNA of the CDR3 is TGTGCCAGCAGTGTGGCTGACCAAGAGACCCAGTACTTC. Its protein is CASSVADQETQYF.

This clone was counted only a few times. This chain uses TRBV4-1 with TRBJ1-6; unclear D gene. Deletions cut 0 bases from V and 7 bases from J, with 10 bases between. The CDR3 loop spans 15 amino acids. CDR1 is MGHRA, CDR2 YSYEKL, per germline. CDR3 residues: CASSQEWGDNSPLHF. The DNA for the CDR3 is TGCGCCAGCAGCCAAGAATGGGGAGACAATTCACCCCTCCACTTT.

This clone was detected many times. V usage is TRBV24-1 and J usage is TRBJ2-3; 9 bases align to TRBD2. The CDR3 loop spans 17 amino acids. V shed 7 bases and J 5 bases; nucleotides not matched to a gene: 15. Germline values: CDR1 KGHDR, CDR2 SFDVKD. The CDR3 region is CATSPRGRGGREDTQYF. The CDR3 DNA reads TGTGCCACCAGCCCGCGGGGGCGGGGGGGCCGTGAAGATACGCAGTATTTT.

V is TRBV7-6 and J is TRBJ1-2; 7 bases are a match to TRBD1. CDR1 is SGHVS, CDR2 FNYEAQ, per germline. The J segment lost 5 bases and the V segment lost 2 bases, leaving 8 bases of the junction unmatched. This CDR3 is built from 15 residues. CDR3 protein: CASSLSGRGDYGYTF. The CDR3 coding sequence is TGTGCCAGCAGCTTATCTGGCAGGGGGGATTATGGCTACACCTTC.

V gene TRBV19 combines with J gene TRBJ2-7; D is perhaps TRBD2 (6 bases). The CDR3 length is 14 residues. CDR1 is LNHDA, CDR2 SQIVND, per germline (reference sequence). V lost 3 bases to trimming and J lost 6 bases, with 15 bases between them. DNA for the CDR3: TGTGCCAGTAGTATCTCACTAGCTTTAGCCGAGCAGTACTTC. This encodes CASSISLALAEQYF.

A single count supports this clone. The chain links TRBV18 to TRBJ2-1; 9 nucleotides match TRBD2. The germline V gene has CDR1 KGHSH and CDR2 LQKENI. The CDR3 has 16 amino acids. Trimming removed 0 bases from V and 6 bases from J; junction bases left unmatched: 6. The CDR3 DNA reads TGTGCCAGCTCACCACCTTCCAGCGGGGGGTTCAATGAGCAGTTCTTC. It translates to CASSPPSSGGFNEQFF.